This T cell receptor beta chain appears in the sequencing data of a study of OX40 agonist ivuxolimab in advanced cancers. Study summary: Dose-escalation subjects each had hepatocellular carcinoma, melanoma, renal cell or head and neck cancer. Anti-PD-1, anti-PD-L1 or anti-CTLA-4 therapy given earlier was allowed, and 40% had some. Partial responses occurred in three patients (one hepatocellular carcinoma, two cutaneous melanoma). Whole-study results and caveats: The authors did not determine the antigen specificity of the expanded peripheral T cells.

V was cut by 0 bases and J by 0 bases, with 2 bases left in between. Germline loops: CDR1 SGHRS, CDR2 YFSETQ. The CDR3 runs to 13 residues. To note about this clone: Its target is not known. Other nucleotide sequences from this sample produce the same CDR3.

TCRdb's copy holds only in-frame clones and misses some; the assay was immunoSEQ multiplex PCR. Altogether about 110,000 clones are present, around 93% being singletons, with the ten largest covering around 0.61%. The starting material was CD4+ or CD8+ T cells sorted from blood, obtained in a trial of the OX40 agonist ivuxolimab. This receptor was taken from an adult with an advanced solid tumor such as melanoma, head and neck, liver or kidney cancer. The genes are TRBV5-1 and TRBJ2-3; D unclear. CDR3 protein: CASSLGSTDTQYF. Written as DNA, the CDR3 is TGCGCCAGCAGCTTGGGTAGCACAGATACGCAGTATTTT.